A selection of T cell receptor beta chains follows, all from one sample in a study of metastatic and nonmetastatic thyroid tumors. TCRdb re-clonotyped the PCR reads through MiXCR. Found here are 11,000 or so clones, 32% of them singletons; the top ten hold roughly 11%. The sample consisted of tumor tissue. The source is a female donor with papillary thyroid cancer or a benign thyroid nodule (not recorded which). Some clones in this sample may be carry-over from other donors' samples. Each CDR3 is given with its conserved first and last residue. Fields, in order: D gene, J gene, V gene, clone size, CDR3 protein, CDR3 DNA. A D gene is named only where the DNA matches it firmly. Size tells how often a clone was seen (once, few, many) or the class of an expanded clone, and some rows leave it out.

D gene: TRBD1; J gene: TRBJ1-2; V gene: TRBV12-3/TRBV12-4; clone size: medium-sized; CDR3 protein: CASSQTGVPNYGYTF; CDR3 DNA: TGTGCCAGCAGCCAGACAGGGGTTCCTAACTATGGCTACACCTTC
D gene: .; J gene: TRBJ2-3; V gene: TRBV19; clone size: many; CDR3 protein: CASSIRDSTDTQYF; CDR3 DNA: TGTGCCAGTAGTATAAGGGATAGCACAGATACGCAGTATTTT
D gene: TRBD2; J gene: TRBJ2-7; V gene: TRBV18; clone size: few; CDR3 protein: CASSPRLAASYEQYF; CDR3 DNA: TGTGCCAGCTCACCCCGACTAGCTGCCTCCTACGAGCAGTACTTC
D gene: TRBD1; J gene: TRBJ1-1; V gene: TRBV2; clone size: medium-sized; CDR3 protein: CASSFPTGGVPEAFF; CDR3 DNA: TGTGCCAGCAGTTTCCCGACAGGGGGAGTTCCTGAAGCTTTCTTT
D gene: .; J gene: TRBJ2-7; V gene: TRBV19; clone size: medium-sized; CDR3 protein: CASSISAQENEQYF; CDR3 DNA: TGTGCCAGTAGTATATCGGCCCAGGAAAACGAGCAGTACTTC
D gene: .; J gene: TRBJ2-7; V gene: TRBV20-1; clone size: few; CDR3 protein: CSARVLKGYEQYF; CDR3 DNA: TGCAGTGCTAGAGTTTTGAAGGGCTACGAGCAATACTTC
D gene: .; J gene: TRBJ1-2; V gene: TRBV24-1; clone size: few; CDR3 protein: CATSDSGRTYGYTF; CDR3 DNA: TGTGCCACCAGTGATTCGGGACGGACCTATGGCTACACCTTC
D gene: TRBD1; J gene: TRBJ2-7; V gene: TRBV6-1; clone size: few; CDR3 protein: CASSGVGDRPYEQYF; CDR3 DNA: TGTGCCAGCAGTGGAGTGGGGGACAGGCCCTACGAGCAGTACTTC
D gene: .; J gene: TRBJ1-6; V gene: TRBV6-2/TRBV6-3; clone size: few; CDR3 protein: CASSRLGEGNSPLHF; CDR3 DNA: TGTGCCAGCTCACGGCTCGGGGAAGGTAATTCACCCCTCCACTTT
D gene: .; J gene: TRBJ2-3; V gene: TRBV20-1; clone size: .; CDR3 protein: CSARLGIGGTDTQYF; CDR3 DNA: TGCAGTGCACGACTAGGTATTGGGGGCACAGATACGCAGTATTTT
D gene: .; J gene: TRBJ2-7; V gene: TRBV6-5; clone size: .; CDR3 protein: CASSFPGYEQYF; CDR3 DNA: TGTGCCAGCAGTTTCCCTGGCTACGAGCAGTACTTC
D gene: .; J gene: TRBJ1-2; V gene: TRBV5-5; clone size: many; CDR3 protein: CASSSVAAVGYTF; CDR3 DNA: TGTGCCAGCAGCTCCGTGGCAGCCGTAGGCTACACCTTC
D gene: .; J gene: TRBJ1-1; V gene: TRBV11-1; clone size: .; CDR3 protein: CASIPWGGSTSFF; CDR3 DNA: TGTGCCAGCATCCCGTGGGGGGGTTCGACGAGCTTCTTT